This entry lists 4 T cell receptor beta chains sequenced from one sample in a study of PD-L1 blockade in urothelial cancer. Sequenced by immunoSEQ multiplex PCR; TCRdb stores in-frame clones only, minus some. Here the sample spans under 130,000 clones, about 85% being singletons. The sequencing here drew on PBMCs, taken around atezolizumab (anti-PD-L1) treatment. These receptors came from a man over 45 with urothelial cancer.

The chain employs TRBV28 and TRBJ2-1; 10 nucleotides match TRBD2. Per germline, CDR1 MDHEN and CDR2 SYDVKM. The CDR3 loop spans 15 amino acids. V dropped 6 bases and J dropped 7; count of bases not matched to a gene: 9. CDR3 protein: CASRGLAGVPNEQFF. CDR3 coding DNA: TGTGCCAGCAGGGGTCTAGCGGGAGTTCCGAATGAGCAGTTCTTC.

The chain couples TRBV28 to TRBJ2-7; 9 bases line up with TRBD2. The trim removed 7 bases at V and 9 bases at J, leaving 13 bases unmatched. The CDR3 runs to 14 residues. Germline assignment: CDR1 MDHEN and CDR2 SYDVKM. The CDR3 region is CASTLAGATWGQYF. The DNA of the CDR3 is TGTGCCAGCACGTTAGCGGGAGCGACCTGGGGGCAGTACTTC.

This chain links TRBV10-3 with TRBJ2-7, with 7 bases matching TRBD1. V gave up 10 bases and J gave up 2 bases; unmatched junction bases: 11. Per the germline V gene, CDR1 is ENHRY and CDR2 is SYGVKD. The CDR3 is 14 amino acids. CDR3: CATDKGQRTYEQYF. The DNA for the CDR3 is TGTGCCACCGACAAGGGACAGAGGACCTACGAGCAGTACTTC.

The V gene is TRBV2, the J gene TRBJ1-1; D gene uncertain. This CDR3 is 12 amino acids long. Germline-derived CDR1 and CDR2 are SNHLY and FYNNEI. V lost 8 bases, J lost 4 bases, and 11 bases lay in between. CDR3 DNA sequence: TGTGCCAGCTCCAACGTACTCACTGAAGCTTTCTTT. Its translation is CASSNVLTEAFF.